This T cell receptor beta chain was recovered during a study of T cell responses to AZD1222 COVID-19 vaccine (dated by TCRdb to the early 2020s). With regard to the full study: A total of 233 trial participants underwent TCR sequencing, of whom 207 received two doses of AZD1222 and 26 received two doses of the MenACWY control vaccine. Trial participants were enrolled by age into 18-55, 56-69 and 70-plus year subgroups, with about 150, 28 and 57 TCR-sequenced participants respectively. The paper as a whole reports these results and caveats: No day 14 peak-response samples were available, so repertoires were characterized only after the peak T cell response. The whole spike protein was spanned by vaccine-associated CD4 TCRs, and dominant responses were seen in regions 160-218 and 743-854. Participants were mostly white British and included more females than males, and it was suggested by the authors that clonal diversity may have been underestimated. Nearly half of unique spike-specific TCRs reportedly recognized epitopes outside regions mutated in the B.1.351 and B.1.1.7 variants. Conclusions about previously exposed vaccinees are limited, since just six AZD1222 recipients were seropositive for SARS-CoV-2 at baseline. A significant rise in spike-specific TCR breadth and depth was observed after two AZD1222 doses relative to day 0 and relative to MenACWY recipients. The 56-69-year group was small, and its depth increase did not reach significance, likely because of low power.

For CDR1 and CDR2, the germline V gene lists SGDLS and YYNGEE. The CDR3 spans 14 residues, from the cysteine through the phenylalanine. Only CDR3 DNA is held: 42 bases, read in frame from base 1. Cut back by 1 base and 5 bases, the V and J ends lie 13 bases apart. The meaning of the sample's time point label: baseline before first vaccination. The meaning of the sample's treatment or condition label: meningococcal conjugate vaccine given as trial control. The vaccinee samples were drawn from two UK trials, COV001 and COV002, one of which was a single-blind randomized controlled phase 2/3 trial testing AZD1222 (ChAdOx1 nCoV-19) in healthy adults. For TCRbeta chain sequencing, PBMC samples were collected from trial participants at day 0 and at day 28 after the second dose. Turning to this clone: Its antigen is still unknown. Per-base qualities were not stored, and no clone one base away is much larger.

The CDR3 regions of human TCRbeta chains were analyzed by immunosequencing. On the study's bioinformatics: Repertoire TCRs were checked for matches against a reference library of SARS-CoV-2-specific TCRs that had been generated using the MIRA antigen-specificity platform. Breadth was defined as the fraction of unique TCRs that were SARS-CoV-2-associated, and depth was defined as the fraction of total T cells that were SARS-CoV-2-associated. Using the MIRA data, each spike-specific TCR was mapped to the spike region that the TCR reacts to and placed in a CD4 or CD8 class. Log10-transformed breadth and depth values were compared by one-way ANOVA with Sidak's multiple comparisons tests. Imported from immuneACCESS, the table was reduced by TCRdb to in-frame sequences with V and J called. These copies leave out some clones; in studies compared against another copy, an unresolved V gene accounts for under half, and the cause of the remainder is not known. The V and J calls and clone size come from that table; D and trimming were worked out from the DNA. This sample gives some 150,000 clones in total; about 91% of them show up just once. The ten largest clones capture about 3.7% of the sample.

Sequencing was performed on peripheral blood, taken on day 0 of MenACWY control vaccination. The sequence was collected from an adult in good health. This chain is built from TRBV9 and TRBJ2-7; there is no confident call for the D gene. The encoded CDR3 is CASSVLTTSHEQYF. In nucleotide form, the sequence is TGTGCCAGCAGCGTACTGACAACAAGCCACGAGCAGTACTTC.